This entry is about one TCR beta chain. Its target is unknown. TCRdb ran MiXCR on the RT-PCR reads and lists one entry per CDR3 protein. The sample includes around 850,000 distinct CDR3 sequences, around 18% of them seen just once. The data originate from a study of response to subunit inactivated influenza vaccine. Findings of the study overall: The authors offered the suggestion that each seasonal influenza vaccination recruits few new T cells.

This CDR3 has 15 amino acids. Trimming shortened V by 0 bases and J by 1 base, and 7 bases separated the two germline ends. Germline values: CDR1 SGHRS, CDR2 YFSETQ. The receptor comes from a man aged 45 to 65 who received an inactivated influenza vaccine. Sample: PBMCs from blood, taken 4 to 6 days after vaccination. The rearrangement links TRBV5-1 to TRBJ2-2, with TRBD1 as a possible D gene (5 bases). The CDR3 protein is CASSLDQGNTGELFF. The DNA for the CDR3 is TGCGCCAGCAGCTTGGACCAGGGGAACACCGGGGAGCTGTTTTTT.